This T cell receptor (beta chain) was sequenced during a study of blood T cell repertoires in COVID-19. This clone was seen a handful of times. In the authors' methods: Reference gene primer amplification yielded estimated nucleated cell counts. The repertoire was sequenced with immunoSEQ multiplex PCR; TCRdb's copy has only in-frame clones and lacks some. The V and J calls and clone size were taken over from that table, and D and trimming were inferred from the DNA. This sample has roughly 80,000 clones, with roughly 85% found just once. Sequencing was done on a sample of peripheral blood. This receptor was taken from a woman aged 80 or older with active or convalescent COVID-19.

The chain's CDR3 is CASSSQRGLAGEQYF. The CDR3 DNA is TGTGCCAGCAGTTCCCAAAGGGGGCTAGCGGGGGAGCAGTACTTC. The V and J genes are TRBV27 and TRBJ2-7; 9 positions match TRBD2. The junction had 11 bases not matched to a gene; V was cut back by 4 bases and J by 7 bases. The CDR3 sequence is 15 residues long. CDR1 and CDR2 from the germline V gene are MNHEY and SMNVEV (reference sequence).